Each of the 29 T cell receptor beta chains below was sequenced from the same sample in a study of PD-1 blockade in mismatch repair-deficient tumors. Clones were read by immunoSEQ multiplex PCR, and TCRdb kept only the in-frame ones, dropping some. Among about 24,000 clones listed, 75% to 85% were seen once. This specimen consisted of peripheral blood, obtained 12 weeks after starting pembrolizumab. The receptors derive from an adult with mismatch repair-deficient cancer.

This clone has just a few counts. CDR3 region: CASSEQTRRQYF. The CDR3 bases are TGTGCCAGCAGTGAGCAGACCCGGCGGCAGTACTTC. The V call is TRBV25-1, the J call TRBJ2-7; no reliable D call. Deletions cut 3 bases from V and 9 bases from J, with 12 bases between. Germline-derived CDR1 and CDR2 are MGHDK and SYGVNS. CDR3 length equals 12 residues.

This clone has just one count. This sequence joins TRBV9 and TRBJ1-5; 7 bases map to TRBD1. This CDR3 has 16 residues. Germline V gene data show CDR1 as SGDLS and CDR2 as YYNGEE. After removal of 0 bases from V and 6 bases from J, the junction contained 9 bases not matched to a gene. CDR3 sequence reads: CASSVVVDRVVQPQHF. In DNA form, the CDR3 reads TGTGCCAGCAGCGTAGTAGTAGACAGGGTGGTTCAGCCCCAGCATTTT.

The chain is built from TRBV28 and TRBJ2-2; D may be TRBD1 or TRBD2 (5 bases each). In germline, CDR1 is MDHEN, CDR2 SYDVKM. This CDR3 has 12 amino acids. The V end lost 10 bases, the J end lost 3 bases, and 9 bases lay between the germline ends. The CDR3, as DNA: TGTGCCATTGAGGGGTACACCGGGGAGCTGTTTTTT. Protein product: CAIEGYTGELFF.

The chain employs TRBV6-1 and TRBJ1-6, with D hard to call. Trimming removed 3 bases from V and 0 bases from J, with 9 bases in between. Germline V gene lookup returns CDR1 MNHNS and CDR2 SASEGT. The CDR3 has 16 amino acids. As DNA, the CDR3 is TGTGCCAGCAGTGATGAAGGGAGCTCCTATAATTCACCCCTCCACTTT. Its translation: CASSDEGSSYNSPLHF.

The chain uses TRBV28 and TRBJ1-1, with D perhaps matching TRBD1 (5 bases). The germline CDR1 and CDR2 sequences are MDHEN and SYDVKM. This CDR3 has 14 residues. V was clipped by 5 bases and J by 0 bases, with 10 bases between them. For the CDR3, the DNA is TGTGCCAGCAGTCCCGGACAACTGAACACTGAAGCTTTCTTT. Protein sequence: CASSPGQLNTEAFF.

V and J are TRBV27 and TRBJ2-1, with 8 bases that match TRBD2. The CDR3 extends over 15 amino acids. Unmatched junction bases numbered 13, after V lost 7 bases and J lost 8 bases. Germline CDR1 is MNHEY and CDR2 is SMNVEV (reference sequence). CDR3 loop: CASTSLGLVRDEQFF. The CDR3 DNA reads TGTGCCAGCACCTCCTTGGGACTAGTTCGCGATGAGCAGTTCTTC.

This chain connects TRBV5-1 to TRBJ2-7, with no clear D. Looked up from germline, CDR1 is SGHRS and CDR2 is YFSETQ. The CDR3 contains 13 residues. The V end was cut by 0 bases, the J end by 9 bases, with 13 bases between. CDR3 sequence (DNA): TGCGCCAGCAGCTTGGCCCCTCAAGAATTGCAGTACTTC. It encodes CASSLAPQELQYF.

The rearrangement links TRBV5-1 to TRBJ1-4; 8 nucleotides align to TRBD1. V shed 4 bases and J 5 bases; nucleotides not matched to a gene: 7. CDR1 and CDR2 from the germline V gene are SGHRS and YFSETQ. This CDR3 is 15 amino acids long. The CDR3 nucleotides are TGCGCCAGCAGCCTCGTGGGGACAGGCAATGAAAAACTGTTTTTT. Translating it yields CASSLVGTGNEKLFF.

The V gene is TRBV5-1, the J gene TRBJ2-2, with D unresolved. Germline lookup yields CDR1 SGHRS and CDR2 YFSETQ. Trimming removed 4 bases at V and 2 bases at J, with 12 bases between. The CDR3 consists of 15 residues. CDR3 coding DNA: TGCGCCAGCAGCCTGGTTACGGTTAACACCGGGGAGCTGTTTTTT. The encoded protein is CASSLVTVNTGELFF.

The V and J genes are TRBV29-1 and TRBJ1-2; unclear D gene. With 6 bases removed from V and 1 base from J, the gap between germline ends came to 12 bases. The CDR3 has 13 amino acids. The V gene's germline CDR1 is SQVTM and CDR2 ANQGSEA. CDR3 DNA sequence: TGCAGCGTCGAAAGTAGGAATAACTATGGCTACACCTTC. Encoded protein: CSVESRNNYGYTF.

The V call is TRBV6-6, the J call TRBJ2-1, with 10 bases lining up with TRBD2. The CDR3 is 15 amino acids. From germline, CDR1 is MNHNY and CDR2 SVGAGI (reference sequence). V shed 2 bases, J shed 6 bases, and the junction held 4 bases outside the gene matches. The CDR3 here is CASSYVAGGGNEQFF. DNA of the CDR3: TGTGCCAGCAGTTACGTAGCGGGAGGAGGCAATGAGCAGTTCTTC.

The CDR3 protein is CASSFYRDGLFF. In nucleotides, the CDR3 is TGTGCCAGCAGTTTTTACCGGGACGGTCTGTTTTTT. This chain links TRBV28 with TRBJ1-4, with D tentatively TRBD1 (5 bases). Per germline, CDR1 MDHEN and CDR2 SYDVKM. The CDR3 contains 12 residues. V lost 3 bases to trimming and J lost 14 bases, with 13 bases between them.

This chain connects TRBV4-1 to TRBJ1-2, with TRBD1 identical over 8 bases. Germline CDR1 is MGHRA and CDR2 is YSYEKL. CDR3 size: 15 residues. The ends lost 4 bases at V and 4 bases at J; junction bases unmatched: 8. DNA for the CDR3: TGCGCCAGCAGCCCCGGACAGGGTATACCCTATGGCTACACCTTC. This sequence encodes CASSPGQGIPYGYTF.

The V gene is TRBV2, the J gene TRBJ1-4; D ambiguous. Trimming removed 8 bases from V and 5 bases from J, with 15 bases in between. The CDR3 runs 14 residues. CDR1 SNHLY and CDR2 FYNNEI come from the germline V gene. CDR3 in amino acids: CASRGGLANEKLFF. For the CDR3, the DNA is TGTGCCAGCCGAGGAGGGTTGGCAAATGAAAAACTGTTTTTT.

The rearrangement uses TRBV27 and TRBJ2-7; D perhaps matches TRBD1 (6 bases). Trimming cost V 6 bases and J 4 bases, with 16 bases left between them. CDR3 length: 14 amino acids. CDR1 and CDR2 (germline): MNHEY, SMNVEV (reference sequence). The chain's CDR3 is CASSPTGLYYEQYF. DNA of the CDR3: TGTGCCAGCAGCCCGACAGGACTCTATTACGAGCAGTACTTC.

The chain combines TRBV19 with TRBJ1-1, with D tentatively TRBD1 (5 bases). Per germline, CDR1 LNHDA and CDR2 SQIVND (reference sequence). CDR3 length: 15 amino acids. Between the trimmed V and J ends, which lost 3 bases and 0 bases, there was a span of 11 bases. This CDR3 is CASSIGVQVNTEAFF. CDR3 coding DNA: TGTGCCAGTAGTATCGGCGTACAGGTGAACACTGAAGCTTTCTTT. Full variable domain (rest looked up from reference TRBV19 and TRBJ1-1): DGGITQSPKYLFRKEGQNVTLSCEQNLNHDAMYWYRQDPGQGLRLIYYSQIVNDFQKGDIAEGYSVSREKKESFPLTVTSAQKNPTAFYLCASSIGVQVNTEAFFGQGTRLTVV.

The chain recombines TRBV10-3 with TRBJ2-1; 9 nucleotides align to TRBD1. V was pared by 7 bases and J by 7 bases, with 5 bases of the junction left unmatched. This CDR3 contains 13 residues. The germline CDR1 and CDR2 sequences are ENHRY and SYGVKD. CDR3 DNA: TGTGCCATCATGGGACAGGGAGGTAATGAGCAGTTCTTC. Amino acids: CAIMGQGGNEQFF.

The chain carries TRBV5-4 and TRBJ1-2; 7 nucleotides match TRBD1. The junction had 5 bases not matched to a gene; V was cut back by 4 bases and J by 2 bases. The length of the CDR3 is 14 residues. Germline V gives CDR1 SGHNT, CDR2 YYREEE (reference sequence). The DNA of the CDR3 is TGTGCCAGCAGCCCTCAGGGGGGCAACTATGGCTACACCTTC. Translating it yields CASSPQGGNYGYTF.

The chain employs TRBV6-5 and TRBJ2-7; TRBD1 matches at 9 bases. This CDR3 is 14 amino acids long. Germline CDR1 MNHEY, CDR2 SVGAGI. The J segment lost 6 bases and the V segment lost 4 bases, leaving 7 bases of the junction unmatched. The CDR3 nucleotides read TGTGCCAGCAGTTTCACCGGGACAGGGTCCGAGCAGTACTTC. It encodes CASSFTGTGSEQYF.

The genes are TRBV25-1 and TRBJ1-2; weak D call: TRBD1 (5 bases). CDR3 length equals 13 residues. V dropped 1 base and J dropped 5 bases, with 8 bases sitting between them. Germline V gene data show CDR1 as MGHDK and CDR2 as SYGVNS. The CDR3 DNA reads TGTGCCAGCAGTGAATTTGGGGGGTATGGCTACACCTTC. As protein: CASSEFGGYGYTF.

The gene calls are TRBV30 and TRBJ2-2; TRBD2 agrees at 12 bases. CDR1 is GTSNPN and CDR2 is SVGIG in the germline V gene (reference sequence). V lost 0 bases, J lost 7 bases, and 12 bases stayed unmatched. The length of the CDR3 is 18 residues. This CDR3 is CAWSVGLAGRRFDGELFF. The CDR3 nucleotides read TGTGCCTGGAGTGTAGGACTAGCGGGACGAAGGTTCGACGGGGAGCTGTTTTTT.

This chain joins TRBV27 and TRBJ2-4; 9 nucleotides line up with TRBD2. After removal of 2 bases from V and 0 bases from J, the junction contained 8 bases not matched to a gene. The CDR3 has 18 amino acids. Germline CDR1 and CDR2: MNHEY and SMNVEV (reference sequence). DNA for the CDR3: TGTGCCAGCAGTTTAACAGTTAGCGGGAGTGGAGCCAAAAACATTCAGTACTTC. This sequence encodes CASSLTVSGSGAKNIQYF.

Here the CDR3 reads CASSQDLDGPTDTQYF. The DNA of the CDR3 is TGTGCCAGCAGCCAAGACCTAGATGGGCCCACAGATACGCAGTATTTT. The V and J genes are TRBV4-2 and TRBJ2-3; D unclear. Germline CDR1 reads LGHNA; CDR2 reads YNFKEQ. V was pared by 0 bases and J by 2 bases, with 12 bases between. CDR3 length: 16 residues.

This clone was seen a few times. V is TRBV5-4 and J is TRBJ1-2; 9 bases line up with TRBD1. Germline V lookup: CDR1 SGHNT, CDR2 YYREEE (reference sequence). Unmatched junction bases numbered 8, after V lost 6 bases and J lost 8 bases. CDR3 length: 13 residues. The chain's CDR3 is CASTVPGQGGYTF. For the CDR3, the DNA is TGTGCCAGCACCGTCCCGGGACAGGGCGGCTACACCTTC. The full variable domain, rest sourced from reference TRBV5-4 and TRBJ1-2, is ETGVTQSPTHLIKTRGQQVTLRCSSQSGHNTVSWYQQALGQGPQFIFQYYREEENGRGNFPPRFSGLQFPNYSSELNVNALELDDSALYLCASTVPGQGGYTFGSGTRLTVV.

CDR3 region: CASSLPPGQGPTDTQYF. The CDR3 bases are TGCGCCAGCAGCCTACCCCCGGGACAGGGCCCCACAGATACGCAGTATTTT. The chain links TRBV5-1 to TRBJ2-3, with 9 bases that match TRBD1. Germline values: CDR1 SGHRS, CDR2 YFSETQ. Unmatched junction bases numbered 11, after V lost 4 bases and J lost 2 bases. The CDR3 runs to 17 residues.

V gene TRBV6-1 combines with J gene TRBJ1-1; D is unclear. V lost 2 bases and J 4 bases, leaving 11 bases between the germline ends. Germline CDR1 MNHNS, CDR2 SASEGT. This CDR3 is 14 amino acids long. The DNA for the CDR3 is TGTGCCAGCAGTGAATTTAGGGCCGGCACTGAAGCTTTCTTT. Amino acid sequence: CASSEFRAGTEAFF.

The rearrangement joins TRBV7-2 to TRBJ1-5, with D possibly matching TRBD1 (5 bases). Looked up from germline, CDR1 is SGHTA and CDR2 is FQGNSA. The V gene lost 4 bases and the J gene lost 3 bases, with 10 bases spanning the gap. This CDR3 has 14 amino acids. CDR3 in DNA: TGTGCCAGCAGCTCCACAGGATTCAATCAGCCCCAGCATTTT. Its translation is CASSSTGFNQPQHF.

The V and J genes are TRBV30 and TRBJ1-4; D is possibly TRBD1 (5 bases). CDR3 length: 14 residues. CDR1 and CDR2 (germline): GTSNPN, SVGIG (reference sequence). The V end was cut by 6 bases, the J end by 0 bases, with 11 bases between. CDR3 coding DNA: TGTGCCTGCAACGCGGGGGCAACTAATGAAAAACTGTTTTTT. Protein product: CACNAGATNEKLFF.

The chain links TRBV13 to TRBJ2-1, with 11 bases that match TRBD2. The CDR3 spans 17 residues. V lost 0 bases to trimming and J lost 8 bases; unmatched junction nucleotides: 9. Per germline, CDR1 PRHDT and CDR2 FYEKMQ (reference sequence). CDR3 in DNA: TGTGCCAGCAGCTTAGGCCGGCTAGCGGGAGGAAGGTATGAGCAGTTCTTC. Translated: CASSLGRLAGGRYEQFF.